The sequence of this T cell receptor (beta chain) was determined in a study of graft-versus-host responses after intestinal transplantation. Study as a whole: Recipients had transplants, and these were multivisceral, liver-intestinal, or isolated intestinal. Following induction with anti-thymocyte globulin, all recipients were given tacrolimus and steroids for around three years.

Sequenced by immunoSEQ multiplex PCR; TCRdb stores in-frame clones only, minus some. The repertoire includes 100,000 or so clones, roughly 91% of them detected once, and under 0.2% sits in the top ten. With regard to this clone: Its antigen is unknown.

The CDR3 is made up of 15 amino acids. Trimming stripped 6 bases from V and 2 bases from J, with 17 bases between. Germline V gene data show CDR1 as MNHNS and CDR2 as SASEGT. General observations from the study: Where graft-donor T cell macrochimerism was present, patients had high graft-versus-host to host-versus-graft clonal ratios in allografts. Marrow from the recipient contained GvH clones, some of which had appeared first in ileum or blood.

The sample was unstimulated CD4+ T cells sorted from spleen or lymph node cells, taken before transplant. The chain has TRBV6-1 and TRBJ2-7, with a tentative D call TRBD2 (6 bases). The sequence came from a human donor who was the organ donor for an intestinal transplant. CDR3 sequence reads: CASRGGGNRAYEQYF. The CDR3 nucleotides read TGTGCCAGCAGGGGTGGAGGGAATCGAGCCTACGAGCAGTACTTC.